Each of the 30 T cell receptor beta chains below was sequenced from the same sample in a study of T cell changes during pregnancy in multiple sclerosis. Sequencing used immunoSEQ multiplex PCR; TCRdb keeps in-frame clones, though not all of them. The table lists about 39,000 clones, 80% to 95% of them singletons. Sequences were derived from CD4+ T cells from peripheral blood mononuclear cells, sampled in the third trimester of pregnancy. The receptors shown here come from a female donor in good health, enrolled as a control in a pregnancy study.

The chain joins TRBV6-4 to TRBJ1-1; weak D call: TRBD1 (5 bases). The CDR3 is 13 residues long. Looked up from germline, CDR1 is MRHNA and CDR2 is SNTAGT. Trimming cost V 4 bases and J 4 bases, with 10 bases left between them. This CDR3 is CASSVRGGTEAFF. CDR3 nucleotides: TGTGCCAGCAGTGTCCGGGGGGGCACTGAAGCTTTCTTT.

CDR3 bases: TGTGCCAGCAGCCGGACTAGCTCGGCCGATACGCAGTATTTT. Amino acid sequence: CASSRTSSADTQYF. The chain employs TRBV9 and TRBJ2-3, with TRBD2 matching over 8 bases. The CDR3 has 14 amino acids. J lost 6 bases, V lost 4 bases, and 7 bases had no gene match. Germline CDR1 reads SGDLS; CDR2 reads YYNGEE.

The chain is built from TRBV25-1 and TRBJ2-5, with 9 bases fitting TRBD1. The DNA end is a closer match to TRBJ2-7, so the J assignment may be wrong. The CDR3 consists of 16 residues. Germline CDR1 MGHDK, CDR2 SYGVNS. The CDR3 region is CASSGAPGQGRDEQYF. The DNA of the CDR3 is TGTGCCAGCAGTGGAGCCCCGGGACAGGGACGCGACGAGCAGTACTTC.

This sequence joins TRBV6-6 and TRBJ1-2; the match to TRBD1 covers 7 bases. V gave up 9 bases and J gave up 6 bases; unmatched junction bases: 16. Germline V CDR1 and CDR2: MNHNY, SVGAGI (reference sequence). This CDR3 has 15 residues. The CDR3 is CASCIDRAVGHGYTF. CDR3 bases: TGTGCCAGTTGTATCGACAGGGCGGTAGGTCATGGCTACACCTTC.

V is TRBV28 and J is TRBJ2-1; D is perhaps TRBD2 (6 bases). Trimming shortened V by 4 bases and J by 2 bases, and 12 bases separated the two germline ends. Germline CDR1 and CDR2: MDHEN and SYDVKM. The length of the CDR3 is 15 residues. The CDR3 loop reads CASSSAGRAYNEQFF. The CDR3 coding sequence is TGTGCCAGCAGTTCGGCGGGGCGGGCCTACAATGAGCAGTTCTTC.

The rearrangement links TRBV19 to TRBJ1-5, with 7 bases matching TRBD1. V was clipped by 6 bases and J by 0 bases; unmatched bases: 8. CDR3 length: 16 amino acids. In germline, CDR1 is LNHDA, CDR2 SQIVND (reference sequence). DNA for the CDR3: TGTGCCAGTAGCAAAAAGACAGGGAATAGCAATCAGCCCCAGCATTTT. As protein: CASSKKTGNSNQPQHF.

This chain joins TRBV28 and TRBJ2-1; unclear D gene. CDR3 size: 13 residues. Germline assignment: CDR1 MDHEN and CDR2 SYDVKM. The V end was cut by 2 bases, the J end by 6 bases, with 8 bases between. The CDR3, as DNA: TGTGCCAGCAGTTTAGGGCTACTCAATGAGCAGTTCTTC. As protein: CASSLGLLNEQFF.

This clone was counted between two and nine times. The genes are TRBV4-2 and TRBJ1-2; D is undetermined. The CDR3 loop spans 13 amino acids. V was shortened by 2 bases and J by 8 bases, with 12 bases between the two germline ends. Germline-derived CDR1 and CDR2 are LGHNA and YNFKEQ. The DNA for the CDR3 is TGTGCCAGCAGCCAACAGGACGGGGAAGGCTACACCTTC. Its protein is CASSQQDGEGYTF.

The rearrangement joins TRBV9 to TRBJ2-1; unclear D gene. CDR3 length: 12 residues. The germline gives CDR1 SGDLS, CDR2 YYNGEE. V lost 3 bases and J lost 3, with 4 bases in between. CDR3 amino acids: CASSGGYNEQFF. The CDR3 nucleotides are TGTGCCAGCAGCGGAGGCTACAATGAGCAGTTCTTC.

The genes are TRBV7-8 and TRBJ1-3; D is perhaps TRBD1 (6 bases). V dropped 1 base and J dropped 0 bases, with 7 bases sitting between them. This CDR3 is 15 amino acids long. Germline V CDR1 and CDR2: SGHVS, FQNEAQ. The CDR3 DNA follows: TGTGCCAGCAGCTTAGAGGACAGCTCTGGAAACACCATATATTTT. Its protein is CASSLEDSSGNTIYF.

V is TRBV2 and J is TRBJ2-3; weak D call: TRBD2 (5 bases). Germline values: CDR1 SNHLY, CDR2 FYNNEI. With 7 bases removed from V and 0 bases from J, the gap between germline ends came to 8 bases. This CDR3 has 13 residues. The CDR3 coding sequence is TGTGCCAGCAAGCCGGGGAGCACAGATACGCAGTATTTT. Protein: CASKPGSTDTQYF.

The chain combines TRBV5-1 with TRBJ1-1, with unresolved D. CDR3 size: 14 residues. The V end lost 0 bases, the J end lost 1 base, and 7 bases lay between the germline ends. Germline-derived CDR1 and CDR2 are SGHRS and YFSETQ. The CDR3 is CASSLGPENTEAFF. Written as DNA, the CDR3 is TGCGCCAGCAGCTTGGGGCCCGAGAACACTGAAGCTTTCTTT.

The gene calls are TRBV2 and TRBJ1-2; D ambiguous. Germline CDR1 reads SNHLY; CDR2 reads FYNNEI. There are 13 residues in the CDR3. The ends were cut back, 7 bases at V and 0 bases at J, with 9 bases in the middle. The CDR3 spells CASTAGTNYGYTF. CDR3 DNA sequence: TGTGCCAGCACCGCAGGAACTAACTATGGCTACACCTTC.

This clone was seen once. J is TRBJ2-1 and V is TRBV6-6; maybe TRBD1 (6 bases). This CDR3 comprises 15 residues. Trimming left V 6 bases short and J 2 bases short, with 14 bases between. From germline, CDR1 is MNHNY and CDR2 SVGAGI (reference sequence). For the CDR3, the DNA is TGTGCCAGCAGCAGAACAGGGATGACCTACAATGAGCAGTTCTTC. Encoded protein: CASSRTGMTYNEQFF.

This clone was seen a single time. This chain joins TRBV2 and TRBJ1-2; D gene unclear. V was trimmed by 6 bases and J by 0 bases, leaving 5 bases between them. The CDR3 runs 12 residues. The germline V gene has CDR1 SNHLY and CDR2 FYNNEI. In nucleotides, the CDR3 is TGTGCCAGCAGCACAACTAACTATGGCTACACCTTC. This gives the protein CASSTTNYGYTF.

This chain connects TRBV15 to TRBJ1-5; TRBD1 matches 9 bases. The germline CDR1 and CDR2 sequences are LNHNV and YYDKDF (reference sequence). V lost 3 bases to trimming and J lost 5 bases; unmatched junction nucleotides: 5. The CDR3 consists of 15 residues. The CDR3 DNA sequence: TGTGCCACCAGCAGCCTACAGGGGGCTGATCAGCCCCAGCATTTT. Translation: CATSSLQGADQPQHF.

V usage is TRBV5-6 and J usage is TRBJ2-3; D is uncertain. V gave up 1 base and J gave up 5 bases, with 5 bases separating them. The CDR3 is 12 amino acids. Per germline, CDR1 SGHDT and CDR2 YYEEEE. CDR3 in amino acids: CASSLRRDTQYF. The CDR3 DNA reads TGTGCCAGCAGCTTGCGTAGAGATACGCAGTATTTT.

CDR3 nucleotides: TGTGCCAGCAGCGCCACTAGCGCCCCCTACAATGAGCAGTTCTTC. Its protein product is CASSATSAPYNEQFF. This chain connects TRBV9 to TRBJ2-1; 7 bases line up with TRBD2. The CDR3 loop spans 15 amino acids. Per the germline V gene, CDR1 is SGDLS and CDR2 is YYNGEE. With 3 bases clipped from V and 2 bases from J, the junction kept 5 bases outside the gene matches.

This clone was recorded only once. V and J are TRBV9 and TRBJ1-1; no definite D call. CDR1 is SGDLS and CDR2 is YYNGEE in the germline V gene. The CDR3 contains 14 residues. Trimming took off 0 bases at V and 4 bases at J, with 10 bases between the two ends. CDR3 nucleotide sequence: TGTGCCAGCAGCGTAGTTGGCACTAGCACTGAAGCTTTCTTT. Protein sequence: CASSVVGTSTEAFF. The variable domain in full, with the rest retrieved from reference TRBV9 and TRBJ1-1, is DSGVTQTPKHLITATGQRVTLRCSPRSGDLSVYWYQQSLDQGLQFLIQYYNGEERAKGNILERFSAQQFPDLHSELNLSSLELGDSALYFCASSVVGTSTEAFFGQGTRLTVV.

The chain is built from TRBV9 and TRBJ2-3; 11 bases fit TRBD2. Germline values: CDR1 SGDLS, CDR2 YYNGEE. The CDR3 sequence is 18 residues long. V shed 0 bases and J 1 base; nucleotides not matched to a gene: 7. The CDR3 DNA reads TGTGCCAGCAGCGTAGCCCTAACTAGCGGGGGCCGCACAGATACGCAGTATTTT. Residues: CASSVALTSGGRTDTQYF.

The V and J genes are TRBV7-2 and TRBJ2-1; D possibly corresponds to TRBD2 (6 bases). The germline CDR1 and CDR2 sequences are SGHTA and FQGNSA. This CDR3 region has 13 residues. Trimming removed 4 bases from V and 14 bases from J, with 18 bases in between. DNA of the CDR3: TGTGCCAGCAGCTCCGGGACTTCACCCCAGAAGTTCTTC. This encodes CASSSGTSPQKFF.

The chain joins TRBV6-1 to TRBJ2-1, with 8 bases that match TRBD2. Germline assignment: CDR1 MNHNS and CDR2 SASEGT. The CDR3 loop spans 13 amino acids. Trimming removed 6 bases from V and 9 bases from J; junction bases left unmatched: 7. The CDR3 region has the DNA TGTGCCAGCAGGAGCGGGAGATTGGGTGAGCAGTTCTTC. Its protein product is CASRSGRLGEQFF.

The chain couples TRBV6-1 to TRBJ2-3; 8 nucleotides line up with TRBD2. The J segment lost 0 bases and the V segment lost 6 bases, leaving 5 bases of the junction unmatched. Germline V gives CDR1 MNHNS, CDR2 SASEGT. CDR3 length equals 15 residues. In DNA form, the CDR3 reads TGTGCCAGCAGCTTGACTAGCGAGAGCACAGATACGCAGTATTTT. As protein: CASSLTSESTDTQYF.

The table lists this clone with a count of one. CDR3 in DNA: TGTGCCAGCAGCCCCCGGGAGGGAGGAGAGACCCAGTACTTC. Translating it yields CASSPREGGETQYF. The rearrangement joins TRBV7-9 to TRBJ2-5, with TRBD2 matching 8 bases. Germline V gene sequence: CDR1 SEHNR, CDR2 FQNEAQ (reference sequence). V trimming: 5 bases; J trimming: 4 bases; junction bases outside the gene matches: 6. The CDR3 consists of 14 residues.

The chain couples TRBV18 to TRBJ1-1; 9 nucleotides match TRBD1. This CDR3 is built from 16 residues. Germline-derived CDR1 and CDR2 are KGHSH and LQKENI. V lost 6 bases to trimming and J lost 4 bases; unmatched junction nucleotides: 12. The CDR3 here is CASSPLLQGASTEAFF. CDR3 bases: TGTGCCAGCTCCCCTCTTTTACAGGGGGCTTCCACTGAAGCTTTCTTT. The whole variable domain, remainder taken from reference TRBV18 and TRBJ1-1, is NAGVMQNPRHLVRRRGQEARLRCSPMKGHSHVYWYRQLPEEGLKFMVYLQKENIIDESGMPKERFSAEFPKEGPSILRIQQVVRGDSAAYFCASSPLLQGASTEAFFGQGTRLTVV.

The chain couples TRBV7-2 to TRBJ1-1; D uncertain. Trimming shortened V by 4 bases and J by 2 bases, and 17 bases separated the two germline ends. The germline gives CDR1 SGHTA, CDR2 FQGNSA. This CDR3 contains 16 residues. CDR3 sequence (DNA): TGTGCCAGCAGCTCAGAACTACCCATACCAAACACTGAAGCTTTCTTT. Residues: CASSSELPIPNTEAFF.

The chain couples TRBV5-4 to TRBJ2-1; possible D gene TRBD2, 5 bases. With 1 base removed from V and 0 bases from J, the gap between germline ends came to 8 bases. The CDR3 length is 15 residues. Germline loops: CDR1 SGHNT, CDR2 YYREEE (reference sequence). The CDR3 sequence: CASSLLGSSYNEQFF. The DNA of the CDR3 is TGTGCCAGCAGCTTGCTAGGGAGCTCCTACAATGAGCAGTTCTTC.

CDR3 amino acids: CASSLRTSGKSYNEQFF. CDR3 DNA: TGTGCCAGCAGCTTACGGACTAGCGGGAAATCCTACAATGAGCAGTTCTTC. The chain couples TRBV5-4 to TRBJ2-1; 12 bases are a match to TRBD2. The trim removed 2 bases at V and 1 base at J, leaving 4 bases unmatched. CDR1 and CDR2 from the germline V gene are SGHNT and YYREEE (reference sequence). CDR3 size: 17 residues.

The table lists this clone with a few counts. The chain uses TRBV2 and TRBJ1-1, with unresolved D. This CDR3 comprises 13 residues. Germline CDR1 SNHLY, CDR2 FYNNEI. V was clipped by 7 bases and J by 2 bases, with 11 bases between them. CDR3: CASNRLINTEAFF. The CDR3 DNA sequence: TGTGCCAGCAACCGACTTATTAACACTGAAGCTTTCTTT.

The rearrangement links TRBV18 to TRBJ1-3, with 8 bases identical to TRBD1. Germline V lookup: CDR1 KGHSH, CDR2 LQKENI. V dropped 8 bases and J dropped 4; count of bases not matched to a gene: 10. The CDR3 runs 15 residues. The CDR3 loop reads CASTDTTGGGNTIYF. The CDR3 DNA sequence: TGTGCCAGCACCGATACAACAGGGGGAGGAAACACCATATATTTT.